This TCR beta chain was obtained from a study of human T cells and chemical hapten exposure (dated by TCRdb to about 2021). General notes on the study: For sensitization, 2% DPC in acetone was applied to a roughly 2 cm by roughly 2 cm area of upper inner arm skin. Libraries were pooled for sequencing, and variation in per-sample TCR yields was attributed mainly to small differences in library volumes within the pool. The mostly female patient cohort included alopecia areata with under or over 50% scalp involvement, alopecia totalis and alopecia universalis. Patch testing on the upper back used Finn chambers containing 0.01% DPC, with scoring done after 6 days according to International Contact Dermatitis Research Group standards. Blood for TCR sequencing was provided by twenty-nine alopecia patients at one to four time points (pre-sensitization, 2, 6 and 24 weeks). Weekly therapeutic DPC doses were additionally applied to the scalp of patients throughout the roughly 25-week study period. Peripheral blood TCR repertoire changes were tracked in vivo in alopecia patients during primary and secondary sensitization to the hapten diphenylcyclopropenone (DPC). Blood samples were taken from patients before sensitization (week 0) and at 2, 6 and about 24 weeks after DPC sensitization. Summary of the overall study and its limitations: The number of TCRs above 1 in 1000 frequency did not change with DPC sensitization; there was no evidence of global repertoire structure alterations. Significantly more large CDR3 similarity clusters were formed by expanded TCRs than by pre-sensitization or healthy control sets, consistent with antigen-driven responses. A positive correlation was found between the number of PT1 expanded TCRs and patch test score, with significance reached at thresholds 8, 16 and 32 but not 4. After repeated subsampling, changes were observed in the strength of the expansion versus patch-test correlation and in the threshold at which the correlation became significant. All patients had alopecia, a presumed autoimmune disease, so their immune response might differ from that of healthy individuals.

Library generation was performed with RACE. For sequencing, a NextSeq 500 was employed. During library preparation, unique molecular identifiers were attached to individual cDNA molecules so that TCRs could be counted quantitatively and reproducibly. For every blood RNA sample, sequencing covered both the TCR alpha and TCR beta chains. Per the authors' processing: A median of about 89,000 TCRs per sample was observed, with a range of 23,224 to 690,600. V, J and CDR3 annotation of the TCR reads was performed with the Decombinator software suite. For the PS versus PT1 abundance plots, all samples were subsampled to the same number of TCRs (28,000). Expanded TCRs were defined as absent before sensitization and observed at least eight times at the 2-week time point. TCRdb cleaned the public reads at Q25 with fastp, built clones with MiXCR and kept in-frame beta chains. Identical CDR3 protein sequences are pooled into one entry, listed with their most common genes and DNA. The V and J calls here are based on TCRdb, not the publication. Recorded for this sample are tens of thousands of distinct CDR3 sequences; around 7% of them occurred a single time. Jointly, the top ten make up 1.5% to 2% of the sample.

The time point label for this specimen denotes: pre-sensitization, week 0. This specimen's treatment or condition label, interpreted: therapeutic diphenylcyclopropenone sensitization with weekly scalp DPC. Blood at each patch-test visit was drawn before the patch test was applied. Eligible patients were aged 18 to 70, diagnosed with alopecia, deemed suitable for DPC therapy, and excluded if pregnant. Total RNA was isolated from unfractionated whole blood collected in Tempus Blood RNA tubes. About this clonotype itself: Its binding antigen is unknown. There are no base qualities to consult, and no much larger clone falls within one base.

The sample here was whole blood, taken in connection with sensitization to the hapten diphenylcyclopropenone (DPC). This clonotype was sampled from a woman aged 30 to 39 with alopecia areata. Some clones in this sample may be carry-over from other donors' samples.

This receptor has the CDR3 CASSLSGAGEAFF. The DNA reads TGTGCCAGCAGCTTAAGTGGGGCCGGTGAAGCTTTCTTT. The chain links TRBV7-9 with TRBJ1-1; D gene: possibly TRBD1, on 5 matching bases. Trimming removed 2 bases from V and 7 bases from J, leaving 11 bases between the germline ends. From its cysteine to its phenylalanine, the CDR3 spans 13 amino acids. Only CDR3 DNA is held: 39 bases, read in frame from base 1. Looking up the germline V gene (reference sequence) yields CDR1 SEHNR and CDR2 FQNEAQ.